Shown below are 3 T cell receptor beta chains from a single sample sequenced in a study of T-cell memory formation after mild COVID-19. TCRdb fed the 5' RACE reads into MiXCR, producing one record per CDR3 protein. This table holds about 400,000 distinct CDR3 sequences, approximately 14% found once. Sequenced sample: PBMCs or a T cell subset sorted from them (not recorded which). These TCRs come from a man between 18 and 35 years old who had mild COVID-19 (a few samples of this study predate the infection). Cell type and time point are not known.

This clonotype was picked up a small number of times. CDR3 loop: CASSVIFGSRELFF. CDR3 DNA: TGTGCCAGCAGCGTAATATTCGGCTCGCGGGAGCTGTTTTTT. The V call is TRBV9, the J call TRBJ2-2, with unresolved D. The CDR3 length is 14 residues. The germline V gene encodes CDR1 SGDLS and CDR2 YYNGEE. V lost 1 base and J lost 9, with 13 bases in between.

In its sample, this clonotype was seen many times. The chain uses TRBV20-1 and TRBJ2-2; the D gene is possibly TRBD1 (6 bases). The V end was cut by 2 bases, the J end by 7 bases, with 14 bases between. Germline loops: CDR1 DFQATT, CDR2 SNEGSKA (reference sequence). The CDR3 has 14 amino acids. The CDR3, as DNA: TGCAGTGCTAGAAAGGCAGGGGACCGCGGGGAGCTGTTTTTT. Translation: CSARKAGDRGELFF.

This clonotype has more than one count but fewer than ten. The J gene is TRBJ1-6, the V gene TRBV10-3; TRBD1 agrees at 8 bases. V was clipped by 6 bases and J by 7 bases; unmatched bases: 8. Germline values: CDR1 ENHRY, CDR2 SYGVKD. There are 15 residues in the CDR3. CDR3 sequence reads: CAISDSTGANSPLHF. The CDR3, as DNA: TGTGCCATCAGCGATTCGACAGGGGCGAATTCACCCCTCCACTTT.